This T cell receptor (beta chain) originates from a study of blood T cell repertoires in COVID-19. Whole-study context: Samples taken during acute and convalescent COVID-19 were collected in the United States, Italy and Spain. The cDNA or gDNA used as material had been derived from T cells, B-cell-depleted T cells, or PBMCs.

As handled by the study authors: Reference gene primer amplification yielded estimated nucleated cell counts. Assay used: immunoSEQ multiplex PCR; TCRdb lists only in-frame clones, some missing. V, J and clone size were drawn from that table, and D and trimming were deduced from the DNA. The table has about 120,000 clones, around 70% seen once. This CDR3 is built from 15 residues. Trimming shortened V by 4 bases and J by 4 bases, and 16 bases separated the two germline ends. Germline assignment: CDR1 LNHDA and CDR2 SQIVND (reference sequence). Sequencing was done on a sample of peripheral blood. The sequence came from a man in his 60s with acute or convalescent COVID-19. This rearrangement joins TRBV19 to TRBJ1-2, with D tentatively TRBD1 (6 bases). Here the CDR3 reads CASSSKTGTSYGYTF. CDR3 coding DNA: TGTGCCAGTAGTAGCAAGACCGGGACAAGCTATGGCTACACCTTC.